The 27 T cell receptor beta chains given below trace back to one sample, sequenced in a study of T-cell reconstitution after alpha-beta-depleted transplantation in children (dated by TCRdb to about 2016). Library method: PCR. The reads were generated on an Illumina HiSeq 2500. TCR libraries were prepared with molecular barcoding, using unique molecular identifiers to normalize TCRbeta repertoire quantification. TCRdb reprocessing: public reads trimmed at Q25 with fastp, clones called with MiXCR, in-frame beta chains kept. Each entry merges the rows of one CDR3 protein and shows their most common DNA and genes. The sample table contains about 98,000 distinct CDR3 sequences; only one count was recorded for more than 20% of them. The top ten hold over 20% of the sample. The treatment or condition label corresponds to: allogeneic hematopoietic cell transplantation with graft depleted of TCRalphabeta T cells and CD19 B cells.

The material was PBMCs, obtained before TCRalphabeta/CD19-depleted stem cell transplant. The receptors were gathered from a boy aged 2 to 10 with acute lymphoblastic leukemia, due to receive a stem cell transplant.

V and J are TRBV5-1 and TRBJ2-5; 8 bases fit TRBD1. V dropped 0 bases and J dropped 1; count of bases not matched to a gene: 5. This CDR3 contains 16 residues. Per germline, CDR1 SGHRS and CDR2 YFSETQ. DNA of the CDR3: TGCGCCAGCAGCTTGGGACAGGGGAATGGCCAAGAGACCCAGTACTTC. Translation gives CASSLGQGNGQETQYF.

The rearrangement uses TRBV7-2 and TRBJ2-5, with a tentative D call TRBD2 (5 bases). The germline V gene has CDR1 SGHTA and CDR2 FQGNSA. CDR3 length: 15 amino acids. V was cut by 6 bases and J by 0 bases, with 14 bases left in between. Here the CDR3 DNA reads TGTGCCAGCAGTATTCAGAGCGGTTACCAAGAGACCCAGTACTTC. Its protein product is CASSIQSGYQETQYF. The full variable domain, completed using reference TRBV7-2 and TRBJ2-5, is GAGVSQSPSNKVTEKGKDVELRCDPISGHTALYWYRQSLGQGLEFLIYFQGNSAPDKSGLPSDRFSAERTGGSVSTLTIQRTQQEDSAVYLCASSIQSGYQETQYFGPGTRLLVL.

This clonotype has a handful of counts. V usage is TRBV28 and J usage is TRBJ1-2, with D maybe TRBD1 (5 bases). Trimming removed 7 bases at V and 6 bases at J, with 12 bases between. CDR1 and CDR2 (germline): MDHEN, SYDVKM. The CDR3 consists of 12 residues. The CDR3 nucleotides read TGTGCCAGCAACGTCGGGGGAGATGGCTACACCTTC. Its protein is CASNVGGDGYTF.

This clonotype occurred a few times. The genes are TRBV7-2 and TRBJ2-3, with 7 bases identical to TRBD1. Trimming removed 5 bases from V and 2 bases from J; junction bases left unmatched: 7. CDR3 length equals 15 residues. Per the germline V gene, CDR1 is SGHTA and CDR2 is FQGNSA. For the CDR3, the DNA is TGTGCCAGCAGCCCCCGGACAGGAGTCACAGATACGCAGTATTTT. As protein: CASSPRTGVTDTQYF.

The chain combines TRBV12-3 or TRBV12-4 with TRBJ2-5; possibly TRBD2 for D (6 bases). This CDR3 has 15 residues. The V end lost 8 bases, the J end lost 2 bases, and 18 bases lay between the germline ends. The CDR3 sequence: CASRGLAEAQETQYF. Written as DNA, the CDR3 is TGTGCCAGCCGCGGATTAGCGGAGGCACAAGAGACCCAGTACTTC.

The V call is TRBV6-5, the J call TRBJ2-1; 7 bases align to TRBD2. Looked up from germline, CDR1 is MNHEY and CDR2 is SVGAGI. The CDR3 totals 15 residues. The V gene end was trimmed by 0 bases and the J gene end by 16 bases; junction bases not matched to a gene: 15. DNA for the CDR3: TGTGCCAGCAGTTACTCGATAGCTAGCGGAGGAATCTACTTCTTC. Translation gives CASSYSIASGGIYFF.

This clonotype was counted at least ten times. V and J are TRBV5-1 and TRBJ2-7; D possibly corresponds to TRBD2 (6 bases). Germline CDR1 is SGHRS and CDR2 is YFSETQ. The ends were cut back, 1 base at V and 2 bases at J, with 13 bases in the middle. There are 15 residues in the CDR3. In DNA, the CDR3 is TGCGCCAGCAGCTTGCAGAGCGGAGGGGCCTACGAGCAGTACTTC. Translated: CASSLQSGGAYEQYF.

The chain couples TRBV10-3 to TRBJ2-1; TRBD2 agrees at 9 bases. CDR3 length: 12 residues. Germline CDR1 reads ENHRY; CDR2 reads SYGVKD. V trimming: 6 bases; J trimming: 11 bases; junction bases outside the gene matches: 5. The CDR3 DNA reads as TGTGCCATCAGACCTAGCGGGACCCAGCAGTTCTTC. This codes for CAIRPSGTQQFF.

This clonotype was seen more than once but under ten times. This chain joins TRBV20-1 and TRBJ2-3, with 7 bases fitting TRBD1. The CDR3 totals 12 residues. V dropped 4 bases and J dropped 7; count of bases not matched to a gene: 5. CDR1 and CDR2 from the germline V gene are DFQATT and SNEGSKA (reference sequence). The CDR3, as DNA: TGCAGTGCTAACAGGGGACCTTATACGCAGTATTTT. Protein sequence: CSANRGPYTQYF.

This clonotype was seen many times. This chain uses TRBV4-1 with TRBJ2-5, with 10 bases fitting TRBD2. V lost 0 bases and J lost 0; bases outside the gene matches: 10. The germline CDR1 and CDR2 sequences are MGHRA and YSYEKL. The CDR3 sequence is 19 residues long. For the CDR3, the DNA is TGCGCCAGCAGCCAAGATCGGACTAGCGGAGTCGGTTACCAAGAGACCCAGTACTTC. This encodes CASSQDRTSGVGYQETQYF.

The chain employs TRBV12-3 or TRBV12-4 and TRBJ2-5; perhaps TRBD1 as D (6 bases). The CDR3 covers 14 residues. The V end was cut by 4 bases, the J end by 3 bases, with 12 bases between. The CDR3 nucleotides are TGTGCCAGCAGTTCCCAGGGGACCAAAGAGACCCAGTACTTC. Protein: CASSSQGTKETQYF.

The chain employs TRBV20-1 and TRBJ2-5; D ambiguous. CDR3 length equals 11 residues. Germline CDR1 DFQATT, CDR2 SNEGSKA (reference sequence). V was trimmed by 3 bases and J by 0 bases, leaving 2 bases between them. CDR3 nucleotides: TGCAGTGCTAGCCACCAAGAGACCCAGTACTTC. Its protein is CSASHQETQYF.

The table lists this clonotype with a count of one. This CDR3 reads CASSVGGEPYEQYF. CDR3 DNA sequence: TGTGCCAGCAGCGTAGGGGGGGAGCCCTACGAGCAGTACTTC. The chain has TRBV9 and TRBJ2-7; possible D gene TRBD2, 6 bases. The CDR3 spans 14 residues. The V gene's germline CDR1 is SGDLS and CDR2 YYNGEE. The V end lost 0 bases, the J end lost 2 bases, and 9 bases lay between the germline ends.

In its sample, this clonotype was seen a few times. V gene TRBV10-3 combines with J gene TRBJ2-7; 9 nucleotides agree with TRBD1. This CDR3 is 14 amino acids long. V trimming: 6 bases; J trimming: 1 base; junction bases outside the gene matches: 4. CDR1 ENHRY and CDR2 SYGVKD come from the germline V gene. In nucleotides, the CDR3 is TGTGCCATCAGGACTGGGACAGGGTCCTACGAGCAGTACTTC. Translated, it gives CAIRTGTGSYEQYF.

The V gene is TRBV7-9, the J gene TRBJ1-1, with D unclear. The CDR3 totals 12 residues. Germline V gene data show CDR1 as SEHNR and CDR2 as FQNEAQ (reference sequence). V lost 6 bases, J lost 8 bases, and 13 bases lay in between. The DNA of the CDR3 is TGTGCCAGCAGACCTATTTCCGGGGAAGCTTTCTTT. This codes for CASRPISGEAFF.

The CDR3 spells CASVPSGSPVSYNEQFF. CDR3 bases: TGTGCCAGCGTACCTAGCGGGAGTCCCGTCTCCTACAATGAGCAGTTCTTC. This rearrangement joins TRBV5-4 to TRBJ2-1; 10 bases line up with TRBD2. Germline values: CDR1 SGHNT, CDR2 YYREEE (reference sequence). V gave up 7 bases and J gave up 0 bases; unmatched junction bases: 10. The CDR3 is 17 residues long.

The chain recombines TRBV7-2 with TRBJ2-4, with D hard to call. Trimming removed 5 bases at V and 5 bases at J, with 13 bases between. Germline V gene sequence: CDR1 SGHTA, CDR2 FQGNSA. The CDR3 sequence is 14 residues long. The CDR3 nucleotides are TGTGCCAGCAGCCCCCAGCTTCTGGAAAACATTCAGTACTTC. This encodes CASSPQLLENIQYF.

V usage is TRBV5-1 and J usage is TRBJ2-2; 9 nucleotides line up with TRBD2. Unmatched junction bases numbered 17, after V lost 3 bases and J lost 14 bases. There are 16 residues in the CDR3. CDR1 and CDR2 from the germline V gene are SGHRS and YFSETQ. CDR3: CASSSTSGGAIDDLFF. CDR3 DNA sequence: TGCGCCAGCAGCTCGACTAGCGGAGGGGCTATTGATGATCTGTTTTTT. Drawing the rest from reference TRBV5-1 and TRBJ2-2, the complete variable domain is KAGVTQTPRYLIKTRGQQVTLSCSPISGHRSVSWYQQTPGQGLQFLFEYFSETQRNKGNFPGRFSGRQFSNSRSEMNVSTLELGDSALYLCASSSTSGGAIDDLFFGEGSRLTVL.

This clonotype has just a few counts. The CDR3 coding sequence is TGCAGCGGGGGGGACGGAGACTATGGCTACACCTTC. Encoded protein: CSGGDGDYGYTF. V gene TRBV29-1 combines with J gene TRBJ1-2, with D possibly TRBD1 on 5 matching bases. CDR3 length equals 12 residues. Germline lookup yields CDR1 SQVTM and CDR2 ANQGSEA. V was clipped by 7 bases and J by 3 bases, with 12 bases between them.

The chain combines TRBV24-1 with TRBJ2-3; 9 nucleotides line up with TRBD1. The CDR3 is 16 residues long. CDR1 is KGHDR, CDR2 SFDVKD, per germline. The junction had 3 bases not matched to a gene; V was cut back by 0 bases and J by 3 bases. CDR3 sequence reads: CATSDLPDRGTDTQYF. The CDR3 DNA sequence: TGTGCCACCAGTGATTTGCCGGACAGGGGTACAGATACGCAGTATTTT.

The chain couples TRBV28 to TRBJ2-1, with 12 bases matching TRBD1. J lost 0 bases, V lost 6 bases, and 12 bases had no gene match. CDR1 and CDR2 from the germline V gene are MDHEN and SYDVKM. This CDR3 is 19 amino acids long. The CDR3 sequence: CASRIRGDRGHRSYNEQFF. CDR3 DNA: TGTGCCAGCAGAATCAGGGGGGACAGGGGGCACCGCTCCTACAATGAGCAGTTCTTC.

The chain is built from TRBV6-5 and TRBJ2-7, with a tentative D call TRBD2 (5 bases). Germline V gives CDR1 MNHEY, CDR2 SVGAGI. This CDR3 is built from 15 residues. V lost 3 bases and J 0 bases, leaving 12 bases between the germline ends. CDR3 sequence (DNA): TGTGCCAGCAGTTATTCGAGCGGTTCCTCCTACGAGCAGTACTTC. As protein: CASSYSSGSSYEQYF.

This clonotype was found a few times. V and J are TRBV28 and TRBJ2-7; unclear D gene. V was cut by 6 bases and J by 5 bases, with 14 bases left in between. The CDR3 runs 13 residues. Germline CDR1 reads MDHEN; CDR2 reads SYDVKM. This CDR3 reads CASSGPGRNEQYF. The CDR3 nucleotides are TGTGCCAGCAGCGGCCCCGGAAGGAACGAGCAGTACTTC.

The chain carries TRBV3-1 and TRBJ2-2, with a tentative D call TRBD2 (6 bases). Between the trimmed V and J ends, which lost 9 bases and 5 bases, there was a span of 13 bases. The CDR3 runs to 13 residues. Germline V gene sequence: CDR1 LGHDT, CDR2 YNNKEL (reference sequence). The DNA of the CDR3 is TGTGCCAGTTTAGCGGACGTGACCGGGGAGCTGTTTTTT. This encodes CASLADVTGELFF.

The V gene is TRBV7-8, the J gene TRBJ2-1; D remains unclear. Trimming cost V 1 base and J 0 bases, with 19 bases left between them. CDR1 and CDR2 from the germline V gene are SGHVS and FQNEAQ. This CDR3 spans 19 amino acids. DNA of the CDR3: TGTGCCAGCAGCTTAGTAGTTGGCGCGCAAACGAGCTCCTACAATGAGCAGTTCTTC. As protein: CASSLVVGAQTSSYNEQFF.

In its sample, this clonotype was seen a few times. This chain links TRBV27 with TRBJ1-4, with a weak D call TRBD1 (5 bases). The germline V and J ends were trimmed by 9 bases and 6 bases, with 14 bases remaining between them. The CDR3 is 13 amino acids. Germline assignment: CDR1 MNHEY and CDR2 SMNVEV (reference sequence). CDR3 protein: CASSQGIHEKLFF. The CDR3, as DNA: TGTGCCAGTAGCCAGGGTATACATGAAAAACTGTTTTTT.

This clonotype was picked up a small number of times. This chain links TRBV12-3 or TRBV12-4 with TRBJ2-2; D gene uncertain. The CDR3 consists of 14 residues. V gave up 5 bases and J gave up 3 bases, with 10 bases separating them. CDR3 in DNA: TGTGCCAGCAGTCCCCGCTTGGACACCGGGGAGCTGTTTTTT. Its protein is CASSPRLDTGELFF.